This TCR beta chain derives from a study of CD8 T cells in Susac syndrome. CD8+ and CD4+ T cells from blood underwent TCR beta sequencing. Healthy donors served as the controls. They were matched for age and sex. It was negative isolation that provided the CD8+ and CD4+ T cells, whereas TEMRA cells were enriched by FACS. The CDR3 has 14 residues. Germline lookup yields CDR1 MNHEY and CDR2 SMNVEV (reference sequence). Trimming left V 8 bases short and J 4 bases short, with 17 bases between. Random hexamers were used to reverse transcribe about 0.45 to 1 ug of RNA. The authors amplified TCR beta CDR3 across 54 Vbeta and 13 Jbeta using immunoSEQ multiplex PCR. TCRdb reprocessed the immunoSEQ multiplex PCR reads with MiXCR, giving one entry per CDR3 protein. Counted here are 130,000 to 150,000 distinct CDR3 sequences, around 94% occurring once; the ten biggest clones make up about 0.076%.

This receptor was identified in a human donor in good health. The sample was CD4+ T cells from PBMCs. The chain uses TRBV27 and TRBJ1-1; perhaps TRBD1 as D (5 bases). CDR3 in amino acids: CASLSGLRGTEAFF. As DNA, the CDR3 is TGTGCCAGCTTGAGCGGGCTGAGGGGCACTGAAGCTTTCTTT.